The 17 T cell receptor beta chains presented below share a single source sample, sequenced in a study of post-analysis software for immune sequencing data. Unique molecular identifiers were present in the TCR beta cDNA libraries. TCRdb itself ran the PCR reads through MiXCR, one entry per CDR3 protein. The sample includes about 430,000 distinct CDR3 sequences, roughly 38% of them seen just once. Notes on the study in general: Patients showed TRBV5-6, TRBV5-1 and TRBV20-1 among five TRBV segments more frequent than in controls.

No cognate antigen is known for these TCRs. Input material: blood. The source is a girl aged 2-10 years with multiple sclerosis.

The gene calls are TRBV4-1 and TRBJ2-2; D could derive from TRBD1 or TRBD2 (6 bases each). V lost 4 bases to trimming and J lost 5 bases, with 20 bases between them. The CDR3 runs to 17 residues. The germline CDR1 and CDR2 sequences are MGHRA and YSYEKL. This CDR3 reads CASSPKSERGATGELFF. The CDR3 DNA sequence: TGCGCCAGCAGCCCGAAATCCGAAAGGGGGGCGACCGGGGAGCTGTTTTTT.

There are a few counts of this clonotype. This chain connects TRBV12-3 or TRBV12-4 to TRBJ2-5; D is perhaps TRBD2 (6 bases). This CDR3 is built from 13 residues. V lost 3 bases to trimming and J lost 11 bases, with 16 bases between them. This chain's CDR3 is CASSLSPGREQYF. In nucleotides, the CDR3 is TGTGCCAGCAGTTTGTCCCCAGGACGGGAGCAGTACTTC.

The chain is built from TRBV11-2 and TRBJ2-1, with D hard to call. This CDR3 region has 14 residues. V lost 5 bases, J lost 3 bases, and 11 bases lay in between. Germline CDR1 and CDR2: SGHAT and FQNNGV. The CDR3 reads CASSPRSGYNEQFF. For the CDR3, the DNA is TGTGCCAGCAGCCCCAGATCAGGCTACAATGAGCAGTTCTTC.

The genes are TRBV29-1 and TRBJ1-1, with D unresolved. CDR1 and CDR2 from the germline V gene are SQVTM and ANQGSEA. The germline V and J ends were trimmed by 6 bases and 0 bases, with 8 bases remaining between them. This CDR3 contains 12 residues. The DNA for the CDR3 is TGCAGCGTGACGGTCATGAACACTGAAGCTTTCTTT. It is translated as CSVTVMNTEAFF.

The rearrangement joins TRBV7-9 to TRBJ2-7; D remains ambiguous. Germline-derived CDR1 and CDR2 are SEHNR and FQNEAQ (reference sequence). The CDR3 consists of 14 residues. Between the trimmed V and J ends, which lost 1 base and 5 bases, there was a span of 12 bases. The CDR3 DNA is TGTGCCAGCAGCTTAGTTCCAGACCCCCACGAGCAGTACTTC. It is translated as CASSLVPDPHEQYF.

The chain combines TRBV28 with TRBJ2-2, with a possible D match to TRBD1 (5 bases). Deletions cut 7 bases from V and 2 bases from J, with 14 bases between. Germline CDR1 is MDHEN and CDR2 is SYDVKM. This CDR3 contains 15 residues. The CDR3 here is CASNRGGPNTGELFF. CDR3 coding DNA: TGTGCCAGCAATAGGGGCGGCCCAAACACCGGGGAGCTGTTTTTT.

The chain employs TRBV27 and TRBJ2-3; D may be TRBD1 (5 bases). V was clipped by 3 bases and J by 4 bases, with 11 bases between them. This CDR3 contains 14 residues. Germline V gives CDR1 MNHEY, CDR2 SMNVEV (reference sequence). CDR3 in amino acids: CASSFGRVADTQYF. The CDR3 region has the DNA TGTGCCAGCAGTTTCGGCAGGGTGGCAGATACGCAGTATTTT.

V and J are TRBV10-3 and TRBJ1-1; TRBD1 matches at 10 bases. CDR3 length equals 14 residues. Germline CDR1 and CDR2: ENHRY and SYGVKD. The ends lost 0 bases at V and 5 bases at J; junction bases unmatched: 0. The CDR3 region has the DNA TGTGCCATCAGTGAGTCGGACAGGGGGACTGAAGCTTTCTTT. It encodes CAISESDRGTEAFF.

This chain's CDR3 is CASRLAGFNEQFF. The CDR3 DNA sequence: TGTGCCAGCAGACTAGCGGGGTTCAATGAGCAGTTCTTC. The chain has TRBV6-6 and TRBJ2-1, with 10 bases identical to TRBD2. Trimming removed 6 bases from V and 6 bases from J; junction bases left unmatched: 2. The CDR3 contains 13 residues. Germline CDR1 and CDR2: MNHNY and SVGAGI (reference sequence).

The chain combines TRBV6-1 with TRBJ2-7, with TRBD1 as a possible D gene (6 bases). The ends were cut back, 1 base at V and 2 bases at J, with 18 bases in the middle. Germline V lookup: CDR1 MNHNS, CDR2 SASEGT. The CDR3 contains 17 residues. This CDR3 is CASSEVYRTRGTYEQYF. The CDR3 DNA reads TGTGCCAGCAGTGAAGTCTACAGGACCAGGGGAACCTACGAGCAGTACTTC.

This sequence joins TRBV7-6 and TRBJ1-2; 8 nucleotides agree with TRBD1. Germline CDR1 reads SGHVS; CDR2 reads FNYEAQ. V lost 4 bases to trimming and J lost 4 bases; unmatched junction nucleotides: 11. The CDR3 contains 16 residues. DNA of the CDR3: TGTGCCAGCAGCTCACAATTAACAGGGGGTAGCTATGGCTACACCTTC. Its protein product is CASSSQLTGGSYGYTF.

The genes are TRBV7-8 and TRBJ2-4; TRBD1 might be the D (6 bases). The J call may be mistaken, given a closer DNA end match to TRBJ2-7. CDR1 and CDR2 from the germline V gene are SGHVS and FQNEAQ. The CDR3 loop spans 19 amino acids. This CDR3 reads CASSLLPRNLQGLVYEQYF. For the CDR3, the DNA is TGTGCCAGCAGCTTACTCCCCAGAAACCTCCAGGGGTTAGTTTACGAGCAGTACTTC.

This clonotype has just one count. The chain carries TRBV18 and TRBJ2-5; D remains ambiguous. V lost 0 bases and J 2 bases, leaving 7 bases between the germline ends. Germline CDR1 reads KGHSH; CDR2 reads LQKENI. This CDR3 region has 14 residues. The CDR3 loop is CASSPPATQETQYF. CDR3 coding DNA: TGTGCCAGCTCACCACCGGCGACTCAAGAGACCCAGTACTTC. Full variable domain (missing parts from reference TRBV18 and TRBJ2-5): NAGVMQNPRHLVRRRGQEARLRCSPMKGHSHVYWYRQLPEEGLKFMVYLQKENIIDESGMPKERFSAEFPKEGPSILRIQQVVRGDSAAYFCASSPPATQETQYFGPGTRLLVL.

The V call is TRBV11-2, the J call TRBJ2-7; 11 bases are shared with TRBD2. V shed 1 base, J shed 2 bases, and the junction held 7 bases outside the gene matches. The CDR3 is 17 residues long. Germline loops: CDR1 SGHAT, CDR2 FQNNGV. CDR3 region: CASSLGGTSGKAYEQYF. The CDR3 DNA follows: TGTGCCAGCAGCTTAGGTGGGACTAGCGGAAAAGCCTACGAGCAGTACTTC.

CDR3 in amino acids: CASSEEGTGNERYF. In DNA form, the CDR3 reads TGTGCCAGCAGTGAAGAAGGGACAGGCAATGAGCGGTACTTC. V and J are TRBV2 and TRBJ2-5; TRBD1 aligns across 8 bases. In germline, CDR1 is SNHLY, CDR2 FYNNEI. The ends lost 1 base at V and 13 bases at J; junction bases unmatched: 11. The CDR3 length is 14 residues.

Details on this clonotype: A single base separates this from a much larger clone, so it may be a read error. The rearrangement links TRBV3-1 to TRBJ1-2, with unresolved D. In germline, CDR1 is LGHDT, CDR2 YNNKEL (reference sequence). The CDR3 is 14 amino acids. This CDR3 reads CASGQDIQTYGYTF. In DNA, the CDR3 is TGTGCCAGCGGCCAAGATATACAGACCTATGGCTACACCTTC.

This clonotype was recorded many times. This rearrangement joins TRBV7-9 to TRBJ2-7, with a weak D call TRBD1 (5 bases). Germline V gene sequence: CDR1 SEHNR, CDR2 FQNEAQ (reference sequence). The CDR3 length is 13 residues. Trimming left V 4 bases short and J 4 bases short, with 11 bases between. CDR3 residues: CASSSGHHYEQYF. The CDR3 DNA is TGTGCCAGCAGCTCAGGACACCATTACGAGCAGTACTTC. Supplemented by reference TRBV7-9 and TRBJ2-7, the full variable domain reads DTGVSQNPRHKITKRGQNVTFRCDPISEHNRLYWYRQTLGQGPEFLTYFQNEAQLEKSRLLSDRFSAERPKGSFSTLEIQRTEQGDSAMYLCASSSGHHYEQYFGPGTRLTVT.